This record looks at one TCR beta chain sequence and its context. With 8 bases removed from V and 1 base from J, the gap between germline ends came to 11 bases. Germline V lookup: CDR1 SQVTM, CDR2 ANQGSEA. This CDR3 has 12 residues. Cohort placement rested on clinical history that participants reported themselves. Individuals in the exposed group had encountered a COVID-19 case within 2 weeks preceding study entry. This entry belongs to a study of blood T cell repertoires in COVID-19. On the study more broadly: Samples came from the United States, Italy and Spain, spanning acute and convalescent COVID-19.

Original processing notes: Amplified reference gene primers provided the basis for estimating nucleated cell counts. TCRdb's copy holds only in-frame clones and misses some; the assay was immunoSEQ multiplex PCR. V, J and clone size are taken as reported in that table, and D and trimming were inferred from the DNA itself. Of almost 350,000 clones listed, roughly 90% are singletons. The chain links TRBV29-1 to TRBJ2-5; D is unclear. The receptor was derived from a woman aged 30 to 39 who had been exposed to COVID-19. Source material: PBMCs or T cells enriched from blood (not recorded which). The CDR3 loop is CSISESQETQYF. The CDR3 nucleotides read TGCAGCATAAGCGAGTCCCAAGAGACCCAGTACTTC.